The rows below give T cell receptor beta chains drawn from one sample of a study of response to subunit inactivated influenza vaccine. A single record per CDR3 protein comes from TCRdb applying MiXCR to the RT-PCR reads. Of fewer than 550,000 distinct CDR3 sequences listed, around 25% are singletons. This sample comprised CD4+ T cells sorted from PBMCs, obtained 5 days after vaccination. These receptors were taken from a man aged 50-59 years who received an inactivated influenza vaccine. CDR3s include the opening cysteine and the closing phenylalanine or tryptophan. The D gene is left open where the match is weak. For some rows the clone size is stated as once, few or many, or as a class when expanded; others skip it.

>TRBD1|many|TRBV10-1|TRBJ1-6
TGCGCCAGCTCTGGACAGGGGATTTCACCCCTCCACTTT
CASSGQGISPLHF
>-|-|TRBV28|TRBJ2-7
TGTGCCAGCACAAGACAGAGCCCTTCCTACGAGCAGTACTTC
CASTRQSPSYEQYF
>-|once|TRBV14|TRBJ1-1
TGTGCCAGCCGGGACGACAGGACTGAAGCTTTCTTT
CASRDDRTEAFF
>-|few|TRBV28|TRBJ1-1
TGTGCCAGCAGCAACCACGCGACATCTCAAGCTTTCTTT
CASSNHATSQAFF
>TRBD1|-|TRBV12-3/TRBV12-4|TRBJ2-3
TGTGCCAGCAGTTTATGGGGACAGCTGTCCGATACGCAGTATTTT
CASSLWGQLSDTQYF
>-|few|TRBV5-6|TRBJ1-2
TGTGCCAGCAGCCCTAACACTCTTAACTATGGCTACACCTTC
CASSPNTLNYGYTF
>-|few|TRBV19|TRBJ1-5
TGTGCCAGTAGTATTCGGGAGAATCAGCCCCAGCATTTT
CASSIRENQPQHF
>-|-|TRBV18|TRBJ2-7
TGTGCCAGCTCACCACCGTCCACCGCCTCCTACGAGCAGTACTTC
CASSPPSTASYEQYF
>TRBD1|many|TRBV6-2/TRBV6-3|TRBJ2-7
TGTGCCAGCAGTCGTAGAGGACAGGGGGTACAATACTTC
CASSRRGQGVQYF
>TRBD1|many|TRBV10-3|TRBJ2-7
TGTGCCATCAGTGTGGTGACAGGGGACGAGCAGTACTTC
CAISVVTGDEQYF
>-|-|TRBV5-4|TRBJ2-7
TGTGCCAGCAGCCCGGACCTCCCCCTGGGGTACGAGCAGTACTTC
CASSPDLPLGYEQYF
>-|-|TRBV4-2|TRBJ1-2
TGTGCCAGCAGCCAAGACTTGGCCGGACGAAGCTATGGCTACACCTTC
CASSQDLAGRSYGYTF
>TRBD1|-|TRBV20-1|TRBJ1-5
TGCAGTGCTTGGACAGGGACGGATCAGCCCCAGCATTTT
CSAWTGTDQPQHF
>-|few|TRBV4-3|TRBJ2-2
TGCGCCAGCAGCCAAGATCGGAAGTCCGGGGAGCTGTTTTTT
CASSQDRKSGELFF
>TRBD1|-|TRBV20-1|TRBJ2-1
TGCAGTGCGACGACGCTACAGGGGGCGGTAAATGAGCAGTTCTTC
CSATTLQGAVNEQFF
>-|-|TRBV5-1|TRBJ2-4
TGCGCCAGCAGCCTTGCTACGGGGGCCGGGGAAAAAAACATTCAGTACTTC
CASSLATGAGEKNIQYF
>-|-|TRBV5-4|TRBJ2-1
TGTGCCATCAGCTTGGAGGGGACACGGCGGCAGTTCTTC
CAISLEGTRRQFF
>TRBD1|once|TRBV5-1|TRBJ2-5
TGCGCCAGCAGCTCCGGGACAGGGGGTCAAGAGACCCAGTACTTC
CASSSGTGGQETQYF
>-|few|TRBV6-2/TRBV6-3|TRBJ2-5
TGTGCCAGCGGCCGGCAAGAGACCCAGTACTTC
CASGRQETQYF
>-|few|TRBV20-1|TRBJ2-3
TGCAGTGCTAGCTACCCTCCTAGCACAGATACGCAGTATTTT
CSASYPPSTDTQYF